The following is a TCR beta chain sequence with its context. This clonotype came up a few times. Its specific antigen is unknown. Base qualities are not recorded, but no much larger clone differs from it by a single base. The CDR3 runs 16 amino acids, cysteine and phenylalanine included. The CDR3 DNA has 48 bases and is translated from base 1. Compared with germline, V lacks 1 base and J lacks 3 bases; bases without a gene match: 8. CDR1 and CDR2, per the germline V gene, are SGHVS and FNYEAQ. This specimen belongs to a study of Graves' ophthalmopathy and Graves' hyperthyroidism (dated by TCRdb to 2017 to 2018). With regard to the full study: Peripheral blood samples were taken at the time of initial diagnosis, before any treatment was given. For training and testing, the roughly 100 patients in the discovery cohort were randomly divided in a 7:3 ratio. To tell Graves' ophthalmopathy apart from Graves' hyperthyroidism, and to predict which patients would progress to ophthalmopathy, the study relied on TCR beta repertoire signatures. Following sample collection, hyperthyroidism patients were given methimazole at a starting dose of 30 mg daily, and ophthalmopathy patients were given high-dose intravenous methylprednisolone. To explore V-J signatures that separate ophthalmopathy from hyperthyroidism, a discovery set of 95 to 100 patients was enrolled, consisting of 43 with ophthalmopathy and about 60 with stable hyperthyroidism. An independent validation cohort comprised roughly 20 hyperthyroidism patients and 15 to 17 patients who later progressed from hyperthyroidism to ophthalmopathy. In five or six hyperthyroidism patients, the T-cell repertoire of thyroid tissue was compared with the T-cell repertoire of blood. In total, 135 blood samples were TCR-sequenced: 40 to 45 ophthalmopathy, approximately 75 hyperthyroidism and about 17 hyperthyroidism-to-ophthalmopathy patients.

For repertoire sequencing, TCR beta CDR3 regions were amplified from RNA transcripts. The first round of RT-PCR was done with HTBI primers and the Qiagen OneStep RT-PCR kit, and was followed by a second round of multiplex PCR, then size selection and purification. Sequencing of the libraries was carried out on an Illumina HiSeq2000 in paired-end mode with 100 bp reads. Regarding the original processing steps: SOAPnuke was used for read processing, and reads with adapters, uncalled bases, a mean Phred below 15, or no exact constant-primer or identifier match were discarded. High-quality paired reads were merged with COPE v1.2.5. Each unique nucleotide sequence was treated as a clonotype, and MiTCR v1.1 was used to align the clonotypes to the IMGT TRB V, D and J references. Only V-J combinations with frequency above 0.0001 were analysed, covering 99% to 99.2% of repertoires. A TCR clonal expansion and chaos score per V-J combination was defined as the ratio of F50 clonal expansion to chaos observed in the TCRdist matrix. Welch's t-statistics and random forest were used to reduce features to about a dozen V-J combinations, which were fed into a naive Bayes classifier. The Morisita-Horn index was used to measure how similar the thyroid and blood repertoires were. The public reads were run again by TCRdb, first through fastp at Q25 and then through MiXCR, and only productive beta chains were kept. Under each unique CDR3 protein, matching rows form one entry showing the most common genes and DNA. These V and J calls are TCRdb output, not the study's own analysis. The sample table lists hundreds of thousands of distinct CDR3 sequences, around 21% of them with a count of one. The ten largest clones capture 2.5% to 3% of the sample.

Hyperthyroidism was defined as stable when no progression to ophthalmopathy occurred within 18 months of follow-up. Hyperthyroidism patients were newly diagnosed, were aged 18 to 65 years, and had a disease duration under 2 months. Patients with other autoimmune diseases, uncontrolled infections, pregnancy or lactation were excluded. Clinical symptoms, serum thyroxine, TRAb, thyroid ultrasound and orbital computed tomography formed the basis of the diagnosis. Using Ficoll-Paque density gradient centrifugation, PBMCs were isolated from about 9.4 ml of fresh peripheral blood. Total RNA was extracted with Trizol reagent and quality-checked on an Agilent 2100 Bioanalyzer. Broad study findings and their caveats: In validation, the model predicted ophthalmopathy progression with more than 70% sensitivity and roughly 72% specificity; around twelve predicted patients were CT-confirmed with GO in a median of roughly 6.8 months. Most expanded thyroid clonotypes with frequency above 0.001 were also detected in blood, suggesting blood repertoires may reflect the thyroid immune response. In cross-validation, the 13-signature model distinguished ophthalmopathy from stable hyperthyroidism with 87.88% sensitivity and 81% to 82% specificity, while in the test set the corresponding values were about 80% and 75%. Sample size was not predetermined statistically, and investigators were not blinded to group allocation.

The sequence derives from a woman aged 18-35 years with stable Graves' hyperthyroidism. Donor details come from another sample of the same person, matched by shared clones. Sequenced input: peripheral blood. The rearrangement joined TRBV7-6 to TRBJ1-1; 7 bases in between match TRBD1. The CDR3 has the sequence CASSLVGTDIHTEAFF. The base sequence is TGTGCCAGCAGCTTAGTCGGGACAGATATACACACTGAAGCTTTCTTT.